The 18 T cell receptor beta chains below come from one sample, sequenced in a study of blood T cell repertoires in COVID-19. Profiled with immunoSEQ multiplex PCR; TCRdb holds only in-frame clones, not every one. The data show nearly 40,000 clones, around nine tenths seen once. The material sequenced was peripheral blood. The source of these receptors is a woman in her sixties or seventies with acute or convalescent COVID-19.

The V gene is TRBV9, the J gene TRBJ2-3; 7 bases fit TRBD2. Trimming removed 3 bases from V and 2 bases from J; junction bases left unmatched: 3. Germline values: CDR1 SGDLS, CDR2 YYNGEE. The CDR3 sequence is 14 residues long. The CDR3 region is CASSAGGSTDTQYF. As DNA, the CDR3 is TGTGCCAGCAGCGCCGGGGGGTCCACAGATACGCAGTATTTT.

This chain's CDR3 is CASSVTQDTGELFF. The CDR3 DNA is TGTGCCAGCAGCGTGACGCAGGACACCGGGGAGCTGTTTTTT. J is TRBJ2-2 and V is TRBV9; D remains unclear. V was pared by 2 bases and J by 3 bases, with 8 bases between. The CDR3 is made up of 14 amino acids. The germline V gene encodes CDR1 SGDLS and CDR2 YYNGEE.

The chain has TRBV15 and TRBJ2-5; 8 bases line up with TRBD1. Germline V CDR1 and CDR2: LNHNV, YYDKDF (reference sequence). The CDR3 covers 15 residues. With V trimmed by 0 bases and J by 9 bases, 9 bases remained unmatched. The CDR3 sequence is CATSRETGVLLAQYF. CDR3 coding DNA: TGTGCCACCAGCAGAGAGACAGGGGTCCTCCTCGCCCAGTACTTC.

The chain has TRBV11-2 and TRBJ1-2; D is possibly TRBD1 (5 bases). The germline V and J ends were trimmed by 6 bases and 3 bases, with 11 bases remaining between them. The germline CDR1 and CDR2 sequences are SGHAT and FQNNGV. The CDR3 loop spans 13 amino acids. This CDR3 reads CASSGTSDYGYTF. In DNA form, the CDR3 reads TGTGCCAGCAGTGGGACTTCCGACTATGGCTACACCTTC.

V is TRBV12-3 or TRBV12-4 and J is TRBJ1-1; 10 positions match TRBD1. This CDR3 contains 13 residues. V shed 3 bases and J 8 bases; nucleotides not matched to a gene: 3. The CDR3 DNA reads TGTGCCAGCAGTTTTAGACAGGGGGCGGAAGCTTTCTTT. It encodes CASSFRQGAEAFF.

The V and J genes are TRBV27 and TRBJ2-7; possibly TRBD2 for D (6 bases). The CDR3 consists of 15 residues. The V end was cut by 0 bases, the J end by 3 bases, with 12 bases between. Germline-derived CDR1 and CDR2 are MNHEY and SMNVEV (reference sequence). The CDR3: CASSLSYGGDYEQYV. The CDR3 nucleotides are TGTGCCAGCAGTTTATCGTACGGGGGAGACTACGAGCAGTACGTC.

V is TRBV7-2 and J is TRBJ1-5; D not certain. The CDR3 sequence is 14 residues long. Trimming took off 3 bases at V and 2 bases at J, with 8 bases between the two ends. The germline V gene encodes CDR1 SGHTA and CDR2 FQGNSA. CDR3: CASSFNIGNQPQHF. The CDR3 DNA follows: TGTGCCAGCAGCTTTAACATTGGCAATCAGCCCCAGCATTTT.

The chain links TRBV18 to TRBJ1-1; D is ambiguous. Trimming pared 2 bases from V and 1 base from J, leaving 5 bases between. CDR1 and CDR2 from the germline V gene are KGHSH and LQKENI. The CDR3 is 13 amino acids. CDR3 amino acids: CASSPEANTEAFF. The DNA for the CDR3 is TGTGCCAGCTCACCAGAGGCGAACACTGAAGCTTTCTTT.

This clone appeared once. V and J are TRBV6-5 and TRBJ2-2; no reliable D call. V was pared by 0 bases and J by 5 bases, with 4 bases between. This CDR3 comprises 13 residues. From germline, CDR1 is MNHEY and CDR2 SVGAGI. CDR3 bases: TGTGCCAGCAGTTACTCGAGGACCGGGGAGCTGTTTTTT. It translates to CASSYSRTGELFF.

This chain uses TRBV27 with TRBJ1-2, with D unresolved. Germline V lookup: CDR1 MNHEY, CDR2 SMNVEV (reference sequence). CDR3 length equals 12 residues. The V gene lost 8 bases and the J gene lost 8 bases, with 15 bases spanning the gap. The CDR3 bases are TGTGCCAGCGGGAGAGAGTTGGGAGGCTACACCTTC. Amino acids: CASGRELGGYTF.

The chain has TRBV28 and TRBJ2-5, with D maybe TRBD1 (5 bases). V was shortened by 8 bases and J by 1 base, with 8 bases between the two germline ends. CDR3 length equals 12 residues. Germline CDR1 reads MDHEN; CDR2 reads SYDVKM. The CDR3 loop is CASGQGQETQYF. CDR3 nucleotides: TGTGCCAGCGGACAAGGCCAAGAGACCCAGTACTTC.

The CDR3 DNA reads TGCGCCAGCAAGAATACAGGGGTAGAGACCCAGTACTTC. Its translation is CASKNTGVETQYF. The V call is TRBV10-2, the J call TRBJ2-5; the match to TRBD1 covers 7 bases. Germline trimming cut 7 bases from V and 4 bases from J; bases unmatched to any gene: 6. Germline loops: CDR1 WSHSY, CDR2 SAAADI. The CDR3 runs 13 residues.

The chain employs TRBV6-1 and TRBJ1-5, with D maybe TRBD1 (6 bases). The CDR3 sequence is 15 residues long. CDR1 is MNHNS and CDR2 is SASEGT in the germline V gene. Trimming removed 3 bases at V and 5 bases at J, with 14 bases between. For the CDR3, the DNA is TGTGCCAGCAGTGACCTAGGAAAGGGGGATCAGCCCCAGCATTTT. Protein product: CASSDLGKGDQPQHF.

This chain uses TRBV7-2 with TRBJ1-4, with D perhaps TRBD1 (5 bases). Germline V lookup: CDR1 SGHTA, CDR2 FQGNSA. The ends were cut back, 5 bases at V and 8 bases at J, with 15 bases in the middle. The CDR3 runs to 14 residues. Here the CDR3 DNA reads TGTGCCAGCAGCCCGCAAGGGACTGGAGAAAAACTGTTTTTT. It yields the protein CASSPQGTGEKLFF.

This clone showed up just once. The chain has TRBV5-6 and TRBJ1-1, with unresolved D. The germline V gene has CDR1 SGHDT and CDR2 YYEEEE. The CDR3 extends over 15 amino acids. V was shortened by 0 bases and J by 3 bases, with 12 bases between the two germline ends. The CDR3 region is CASSLGPGKDTEAFF. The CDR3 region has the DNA TGTGCCAGCAGCTTGGGTCCGGGTAAAGACACTGAAGCTTTCTTT.

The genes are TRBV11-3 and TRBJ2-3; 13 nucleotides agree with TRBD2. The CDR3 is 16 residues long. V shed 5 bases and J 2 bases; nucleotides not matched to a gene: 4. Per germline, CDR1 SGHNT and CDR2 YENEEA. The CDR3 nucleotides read TGTGCCAGCAGCCCCGGACTAGCGGGAGACACAGATACGCAGTATTTT. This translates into CASSPGLAGDTDTQYF.

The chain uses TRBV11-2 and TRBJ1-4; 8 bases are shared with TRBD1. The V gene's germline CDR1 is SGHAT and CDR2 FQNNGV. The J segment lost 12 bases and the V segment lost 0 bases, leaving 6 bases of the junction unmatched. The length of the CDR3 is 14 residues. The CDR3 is CASSLDRGLSQLFF. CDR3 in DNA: TGTGCCAGCAGCTTAGACAGGGGGCTGAGTCAACTGTTTTTT.

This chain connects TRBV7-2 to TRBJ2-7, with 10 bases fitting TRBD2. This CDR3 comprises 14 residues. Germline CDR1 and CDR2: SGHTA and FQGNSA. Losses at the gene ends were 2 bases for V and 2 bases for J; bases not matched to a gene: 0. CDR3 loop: CASSLLAGAYEQYV. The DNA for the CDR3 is TGTGCCAGCAGCTTACTAGCGGGAGCCTACGAGCAGTACGTC.